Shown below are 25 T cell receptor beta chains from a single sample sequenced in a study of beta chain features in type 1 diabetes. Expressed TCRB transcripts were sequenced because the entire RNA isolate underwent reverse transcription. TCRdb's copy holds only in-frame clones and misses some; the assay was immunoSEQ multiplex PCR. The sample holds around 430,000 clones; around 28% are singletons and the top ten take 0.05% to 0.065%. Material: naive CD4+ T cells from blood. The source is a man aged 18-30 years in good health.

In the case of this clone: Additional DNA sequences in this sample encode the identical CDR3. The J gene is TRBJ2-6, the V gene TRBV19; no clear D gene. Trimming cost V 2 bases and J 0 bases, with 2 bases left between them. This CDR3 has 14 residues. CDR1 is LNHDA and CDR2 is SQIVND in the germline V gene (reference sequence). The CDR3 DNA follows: TGTGCCAGTAGTATACCCTCTGGGGCCAACGTCCTGACTTTC. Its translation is CASSIPSGANVLTF.

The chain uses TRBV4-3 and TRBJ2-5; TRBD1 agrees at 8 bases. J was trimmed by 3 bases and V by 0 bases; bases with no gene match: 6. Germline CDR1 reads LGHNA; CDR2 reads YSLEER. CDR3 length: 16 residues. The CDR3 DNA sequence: TGCGCCAGCAGCCAAGAAGGCAGGGGGCGGGAAGAGACCCAGTACTTC. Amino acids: CASSQEGRGREETQYF.

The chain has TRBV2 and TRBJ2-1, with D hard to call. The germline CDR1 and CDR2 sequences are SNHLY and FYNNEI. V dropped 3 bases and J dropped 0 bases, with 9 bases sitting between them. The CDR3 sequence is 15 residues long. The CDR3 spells CASSESLSSYNEQFF. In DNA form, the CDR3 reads TGTGCCAGCAGTGAGAGCTTGAGCTCCTACAATGAGCAGTTCTTC.

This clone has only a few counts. Written as DNA, the CDR3 is TGTGCCAGCAGTTACTCCTCGGTGAACACCGGGGAGCTGTTTTTT. Amino acid sequence: CASSYSSVNTGELFF. This chain uses TRBV6-5 with TRBJ2-2; D is unclear. V dropped 0 bases and J dropped 1 base, with 6 bases sitting between them. The CDR3 spans 15 residues. Germline CDR1 reads MNHEY; CDR2 reads SVGAGI.

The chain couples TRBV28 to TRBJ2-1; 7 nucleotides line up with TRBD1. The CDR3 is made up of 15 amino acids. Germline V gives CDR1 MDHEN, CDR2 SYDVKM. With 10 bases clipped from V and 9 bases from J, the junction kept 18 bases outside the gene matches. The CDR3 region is CATGTEGGPSSEQFF. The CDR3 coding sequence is TGTGCCACCGGGACGGAAGGGGGCCCCTCTTCTGAGCAGTTCTTC.

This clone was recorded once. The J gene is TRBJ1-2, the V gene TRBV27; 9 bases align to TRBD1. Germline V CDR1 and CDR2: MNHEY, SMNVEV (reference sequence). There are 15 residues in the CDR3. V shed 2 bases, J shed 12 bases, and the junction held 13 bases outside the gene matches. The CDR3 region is CASSLDFRDRASNTF. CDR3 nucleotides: TGTGCCAGCAGTTTAGATTTCCGGGACAGGGCATCGAACACCTTC.

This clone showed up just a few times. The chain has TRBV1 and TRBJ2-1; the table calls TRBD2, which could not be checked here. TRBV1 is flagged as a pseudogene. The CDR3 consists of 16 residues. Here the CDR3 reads CTSSQVHSGQVYEQFF. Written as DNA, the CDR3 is TGCACCAGCAGCCAAGTACACAGCGGGCAGGTCTATGAGCAGTTCTTC.

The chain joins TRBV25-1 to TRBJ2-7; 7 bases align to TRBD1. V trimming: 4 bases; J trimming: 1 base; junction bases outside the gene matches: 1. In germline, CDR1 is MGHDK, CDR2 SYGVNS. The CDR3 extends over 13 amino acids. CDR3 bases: TGTGCCAGCAGTGTGACAGGGTCCTACGAGCAGTACTTC. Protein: CASSVTGSYEQYF.

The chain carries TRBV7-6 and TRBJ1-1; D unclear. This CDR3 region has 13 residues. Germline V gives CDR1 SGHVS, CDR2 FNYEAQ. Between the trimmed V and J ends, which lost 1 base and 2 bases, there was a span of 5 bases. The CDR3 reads CASSLGANTEAFF. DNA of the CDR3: TGTGCCAGCAGCTTAGGGGCCAACACTGAAGCTTTCTTT.

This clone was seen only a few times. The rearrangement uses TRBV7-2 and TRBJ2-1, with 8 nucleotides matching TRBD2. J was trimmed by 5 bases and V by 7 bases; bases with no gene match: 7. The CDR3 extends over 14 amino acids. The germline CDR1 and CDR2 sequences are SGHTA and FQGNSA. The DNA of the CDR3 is TGTGCCAGCACCCGGCGGGAGGTGAACAATGAGCAGTTCTTC. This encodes CASTRREVNNEQFF.

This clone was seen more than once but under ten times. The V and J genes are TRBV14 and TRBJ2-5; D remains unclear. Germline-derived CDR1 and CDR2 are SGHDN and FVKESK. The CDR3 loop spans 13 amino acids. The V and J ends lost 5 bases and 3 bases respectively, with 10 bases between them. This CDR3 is CASSETLKETQYF. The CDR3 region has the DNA TGTGCCAGCAGCGAAACTTTAAAAGAGACCCAGTACTTC.

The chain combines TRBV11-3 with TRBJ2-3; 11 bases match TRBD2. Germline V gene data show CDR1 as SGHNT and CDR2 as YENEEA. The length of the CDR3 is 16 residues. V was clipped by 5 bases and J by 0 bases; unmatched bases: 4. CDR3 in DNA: TGTGCCAGCAGCACAGGGACTAGCGGAAGCACAGATACGCAGTATTTT. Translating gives CASSTGTSGSTDTQYF. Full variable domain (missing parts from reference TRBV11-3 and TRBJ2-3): EAGVVQSPRYKIIEKKQPVAFWCNPISGHNTLYWYLQNLGQGPELLIRYENEEAVDDSQLPKDRFSAERLKGVDSTLKIQPAELGDSAVYLCASSTGTSGSTDTQYFGPGTRLTVL.

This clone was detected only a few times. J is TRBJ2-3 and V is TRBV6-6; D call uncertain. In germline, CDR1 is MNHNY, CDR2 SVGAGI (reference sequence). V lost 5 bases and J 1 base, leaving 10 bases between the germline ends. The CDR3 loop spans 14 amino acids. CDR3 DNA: TGTGCCAGCAGTGGGTCAGGACGCACAGATACGCAGTATTTT. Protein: CASSGSGRTDTQYF.

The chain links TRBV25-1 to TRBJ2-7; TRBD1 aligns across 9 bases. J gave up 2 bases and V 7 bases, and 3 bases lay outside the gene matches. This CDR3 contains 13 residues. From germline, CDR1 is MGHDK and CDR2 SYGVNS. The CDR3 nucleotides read TGTGCCAGCAACCGACAGGGGGCCTACGAGCAGTACTTC. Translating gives CASNRQGAYEQYF.

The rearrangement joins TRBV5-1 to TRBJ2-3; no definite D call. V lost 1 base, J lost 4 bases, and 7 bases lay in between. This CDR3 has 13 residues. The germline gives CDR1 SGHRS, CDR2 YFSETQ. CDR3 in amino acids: CASSLSGSDTQYF. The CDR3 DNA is TGCGCCAGCAGCTTGTCCGGTTCAGATACGCAGTATTTT.

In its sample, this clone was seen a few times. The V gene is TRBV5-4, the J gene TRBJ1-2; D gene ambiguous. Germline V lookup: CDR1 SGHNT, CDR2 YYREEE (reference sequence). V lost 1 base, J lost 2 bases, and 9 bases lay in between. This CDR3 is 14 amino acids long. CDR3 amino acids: CASSLLDGNYGYTF. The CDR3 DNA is TGTGCCAGCAGCTTGTTAGACGGAAACTATGGCTACACCTTC. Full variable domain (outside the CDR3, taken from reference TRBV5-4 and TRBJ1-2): ETGVTQSPTHLIKTRGQQVTLRCSSQSGHNTVSWYQQALGQGPQFIFQYYREEENGRGNFPPRFSGLQFPNYSSELNVNALELDDSALYLCASSLLDGNYGYTFGSGTRLTVV.

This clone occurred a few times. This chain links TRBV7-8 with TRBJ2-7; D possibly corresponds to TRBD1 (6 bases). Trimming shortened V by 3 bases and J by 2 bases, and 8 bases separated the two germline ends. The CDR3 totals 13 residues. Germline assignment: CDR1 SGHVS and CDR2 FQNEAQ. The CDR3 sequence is CASSFRGPYEQYF. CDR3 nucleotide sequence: TGTGCCAGCAGCTTCAGGGGACCCTACGAGCAGTACTTC.

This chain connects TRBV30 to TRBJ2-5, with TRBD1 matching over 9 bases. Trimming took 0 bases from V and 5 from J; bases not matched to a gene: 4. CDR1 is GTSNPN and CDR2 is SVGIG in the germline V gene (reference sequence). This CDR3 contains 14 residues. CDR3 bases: TGTGCCTGGAGTGTACGGGACAGGGCTGAGACCCAGTACTTC. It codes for CAWSVRDRAETQYF. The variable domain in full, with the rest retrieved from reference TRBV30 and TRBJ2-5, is SQTIHQWPATLVQPVGSPLSLECTVEGTSNPNLYWYRQAAGRGLQLLFYSVGIGQISSEVPQNLSASRPQDRQFILSSKKLLLSDSGFYLCAWSVRDRAETQYFGPGTRLLVL.

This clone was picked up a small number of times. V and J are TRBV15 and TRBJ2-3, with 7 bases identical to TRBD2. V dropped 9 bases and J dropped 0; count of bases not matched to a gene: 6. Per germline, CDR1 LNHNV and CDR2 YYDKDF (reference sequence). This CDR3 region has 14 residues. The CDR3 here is CATGSGISTDTQYF. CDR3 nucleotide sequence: TGTGCCACTGGAAGCGGGATTAGCACAGATACGCAGTATTTT.

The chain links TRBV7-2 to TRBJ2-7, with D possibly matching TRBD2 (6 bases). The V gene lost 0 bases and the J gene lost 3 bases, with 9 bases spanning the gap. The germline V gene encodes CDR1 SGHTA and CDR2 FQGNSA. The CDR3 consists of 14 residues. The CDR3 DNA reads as TGTGCCAGCAGCTTAGCGGGAGGCGTCTACGAGCAGTACTTC. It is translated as CASSLAGGVYEQYF. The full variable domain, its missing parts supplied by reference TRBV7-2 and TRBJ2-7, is GAGVSQSPSNKVTEKGKDVELRCDPISGHTALYWYRQSLGQGLEFLIYFQGNSAPDKSGLPSDRFSAERTGGSVSTLTIQRTQQEDSAVYLCASSLAGGVYEQYFGPGTRLTVT.

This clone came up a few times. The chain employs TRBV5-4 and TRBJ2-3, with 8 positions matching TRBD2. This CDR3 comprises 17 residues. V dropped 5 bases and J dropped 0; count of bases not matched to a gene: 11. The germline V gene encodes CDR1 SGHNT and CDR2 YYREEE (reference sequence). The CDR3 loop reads CASSPRPSGSSTDTQYF. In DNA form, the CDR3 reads TGTGCCAGCAGTCCGAGGCCTAGCGGGTCTAGCACAGATACGCAGTATTTT.

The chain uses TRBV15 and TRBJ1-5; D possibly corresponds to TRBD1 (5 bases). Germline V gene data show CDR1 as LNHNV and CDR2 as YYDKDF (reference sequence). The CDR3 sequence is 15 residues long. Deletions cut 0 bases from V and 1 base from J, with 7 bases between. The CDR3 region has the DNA TGTGCCACCAGCAGAGACAGGGACAGCAATCAGCCCCAGCATTTT. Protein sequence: CATSRDRDSNQPQHF. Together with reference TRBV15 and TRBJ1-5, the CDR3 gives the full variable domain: DAMVIQNPRYQVTQFGKPVTLSCSQTLNHNVMYWYQQKSSQAPKLLFHYYDKDFNNEADTPDNFQSRRPNTSFCFLDIRSPGLGDTAMYLCATSRDRDSNQPQHFGDGTRLSIL.

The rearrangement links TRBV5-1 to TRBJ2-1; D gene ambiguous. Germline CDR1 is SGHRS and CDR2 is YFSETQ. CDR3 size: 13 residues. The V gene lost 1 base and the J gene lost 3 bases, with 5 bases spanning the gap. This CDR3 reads CASSLPGYNEQFF. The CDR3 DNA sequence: TGCGCCAGCAGCTTGCCAGGCTACAATGAGCAGTTCTTC.

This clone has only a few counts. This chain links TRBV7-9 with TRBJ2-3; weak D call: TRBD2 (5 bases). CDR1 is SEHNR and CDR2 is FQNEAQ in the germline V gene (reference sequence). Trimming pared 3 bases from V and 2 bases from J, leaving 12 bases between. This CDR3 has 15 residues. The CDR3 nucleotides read TGTGCCAGCAGCTTCGATAGCGTACTCACAGATACGCAGTATTTT. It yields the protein CASSFDSVLTDTQYF.

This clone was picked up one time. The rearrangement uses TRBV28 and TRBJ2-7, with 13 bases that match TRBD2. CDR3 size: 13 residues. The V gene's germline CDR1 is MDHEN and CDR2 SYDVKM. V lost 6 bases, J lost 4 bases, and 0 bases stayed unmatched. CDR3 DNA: TGTGCCAGCAGGACTAGCGGGAGGTACGAGCAGTACTTC. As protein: CASRTSGRYEQYF.